The sequence of this T cell receptor (beta chain) was determined in a study of blood T cells in healthy people across ages. Study-wide findings and caveats: While age rose, TCR beta diversity per million T cells dropped in a roughly linear way.

A J-beta primer mix and a sample-barcoded 5' primer were used in a second PCR of about 6 to 12 cycles. Tags on each cDNA molecule came from a template-switch adaptor with 12 random nucleotides. TCRdb reprocessed the 5' RACE reads via MiXCR and lists one record per CDR3 protein. The sample lists fewer than 1,000,000 distinct CDR3 sequences, around 45% occurring once. The CDR3 totals 14 residues. V was cut by 0 bases and J by 0 bases, with 7 bases left in between. Germline V gives CDR1 SGDLS, CDR2 YYNGEE. This clonotype was detected ten times or more. The antigen is undetermined. This receptor was identified in an elderly man in good health. The rearrangement uses TRBV9 and TRBJ2-7; no clear D. The sample was blood. This chain's CDR3 is CASSVVATSYEQYF. Here the CDR3 DNA reads TGTGCCAGCAGCGTAGTGGCGACCTCCTACGAGCAGTACTTC.